This T cell receptor (beta chain) stems from a study of cytomegalovirus exposure and HLA in healthy donors. In the study overall: Early released data had 65 million to 100 million unique TCRs, all coming from HLA-typed donors. Falling in the Caucasian-associated ancestry cluster were about four fifths of 398 genotyped donors. Study results and limitations: It was reportedly the case that the classifier diagnosed cytomegalovirus status with high specificity and sensitivity.

Concerning this clone itself: Its specificity is unknown.

V dropped 6 bases and J dropped 3; count of bases not matched to a gene: 1. CDR3 size: 12 residues. Germline CDR1 reads SGHVT; CDR2 reads SQSDAQ. In the PCR, 60 Vbeta and 13 Jbeta primers were used. Assay: immunoSEQ multiplex PCR; the TCRdb copy retains only in-frame clones and omits some. The table lists 25,000 to 35,000 clones, 44% of them singletons, with around 2% in the top ten. The J gene is TRBJ2-5, the V gene TRBV7-4; the match to TRBD2 covers 7 bases. The origin of this receptor is a woman in her fifties or sixties in good health and CMV-seronegative. Specimen: PBMCs. This CDR3 is CASRSGEETQYF. DNA for the CDR3: TGTGCCAGCAGAAGCGGGGAAGAGACCCAGTACTTC.